The 11 T cell receptor beta chains given below trace back to one sample, sequenced in a study of beta chain features in type 1 diabetes. Whole-study results and caveats: For Type 1 diabetes patients, all four CD4+ subsets carried TCRB CDR3s that were moderately but significantly shorter.

Expressed TCRB transcripts were sequenced after all isolated RNA was converted to cDNA. Assay: immunoSEQ multiplex PCR; the TCRdb copy retains only in-frame clones and omits some. Here the sample spans 200,000 to 300,000 clones, roughly 22% being singletons. These receptors' antigens are unknown. The specimen was naive CD4+ T cells from blood. These TCRs come from a woman aged 40-49 years with type 1 diabetes.

This clone was seen just once. This chain links TRBV5-1 with TRBJ1-1; 7 bases map to TRBD1. This CDR3 contains 14 residues. Germline V gene lookup returns CDR1 SGHRS and CDR2 YFSETQ. The V and J ends lost 3 bases and 3 bases, in that order; junction bases with no gene match: 5. The CDR3 is CASSSGTEYTEAFF. CDR3 nucleotides: TGCGCCAGCAGCTCGGGGACAGAGTACACTGAAGCTTTCTTT.

This clone has a handful of counts. The V gene is TRBV4-3, the J gene TRBJ2-5, with no clear D. The germline CDR1 and CDR2 sequences are LGHNA and YSLEER. This CDR3 is built from 15 residues. Trimming stripped 2 bases from V and 1 base from J, with 11 bases between. The CDR3 nucleotides are TGCGCCAGCAGCCAATCCGCGGCATTCCAAGAGACCCAGTACTTC. It translates to CASSQSAAFQETQYF.

This sequence joins TRBV7-2 and TRBJ1-1; D is undetermined. V was cut by 2 bases and J by 1 base, with 5 bases left in between. This CDR3 contains 13 residues. Per the germline V gene, CDR1 is SGHTA and CDR2 is FQGNSA. As DNA, the CDR3 is TGTGCCAGCAGCTTACACAAGAACACTGAAGCTTTCTTT. It is translated as CASSLHKNTEAFF.

This chain joins TRBV5-1 and TRBJ2-7, with D possibly being TRBD1 (6 bases). The CDR3 runs to 14 residues. V was trimmed by 2 bases and J by 0 bases, leaving 9 bases between them. Per germline, CDR1 SGHRS and CDR2 YFSETQ. Here the CDR3 reads CASSFDRSSYEQYF. The CDR3 region has the DNA TGCGCCAGCAGCTTCGACAGGAGCTCCTACGAGCAGTACTTC.

The V call is TRBV23-1, the J call TRBJ1-3; TRBD1 matches at 9 bases. TRBV23-1 is sorted into the ORF group, with uncertain function. The CDR3 is 18 residues long. Germline trimming cut 6 bases from V and 2 bases from J; bases unmatched to any gene: 14. CDR3: CASSRRLLQGAPGNTIYF. The CDR3 bases are TGCGCCAGCAGCCGGAGGTTGTTACAGGGGGCCCCTGGAAACACCATATATTTT.

This clone was seen a handful of times. V usage is TRBV10-3 and J usage is TRBJ2-5; TRBD2 matches at 9 bases. The CDR3 extends over 14 amino acids. Germline V gene lookup returns CDR1 ENHRY and CDR2 SYGVKD. V shed 7 bases and J 0 bases; nucleotides not matched to a gene: 3. The CDR3 loop reads CAIKTSGYQETQYF. The CDR3 coding sequence is TGTGCCATCAAGACTAGCGGCTACCAAGAGACCCAGTACTTC.

The chain is built from TRBV2 and TRBJ2-7; 9 bases match TRBD2. The CDR3 has 14 amino acids. CDR1 SNHLY and CDR2 FYNNEI come from the germline V gene. J gave up 4 bases and V 10 bases, and 11 bases lay outside the gene matches. The CDR3 DNA sequence: TGTGCCACCCGGGCGGGAGGGGTGGCGTACGAGCAGTACTTC. Residues: CATRAGGVAYEQYF.

This clone has just a few counts. The CDR3 coding sequence is TGTGCCATCTCGCCGGGGTACGAGCAGTACTTC. Amino acid sequence: CAISPGYEQYF. The genes are TRBV10-3 and TRBJ2-7, with TRBD2 as a possible D gene (5 bases). The germline V and J ends were trimmed by 8 bases and 4 bases, with 9 bases remaining between them. Germline V lookup: CDR1 ENHRY, CDR2 SYGVKD. The CDR3 extends over 11 amino acids.

This clone turned up a few times. In the same sample, other DNA sequences code for this CDR3. The rearrangement uses TRBV18 and TRBJ1-1, with TRBD1 matching over 8 bases. From germline, CDR1 is KGHSH and CDR2 LQKENI. CDR3 length: 15 residues. Trimming cost V 3 bases and J 1 base; bases outside gene matches: 4. The CDR3 DNA reads as TGTGCCAGCTCACCTACCGGGACAGGGAACACTGAAGCTTTCTTT. This encodes CASSPTGTGNTEAFF.

This clone was observed a handful of times. This chain uses TRBV7-9 with TRBJ1-2, with D possibly matching TRBD1 (6 bases). CDR3 size: 16 residues. Germline V lookup: CDR1 SEHNR, CDR2 FQNEAQ (reference sequence). Trimming left V 5 bases short and J 1 base short, with 17 bases between. DNA for the CDR3: TGTGCCAGCAGCCCGAGACAGGACCCGTTTAACTATGGCTACACCTTC. Translation gives CASSPRQDPFNYGYTF.

V usage is TRBV4-3 and J usage is TRBJ1-5, with a weak D call TRBD1 (5 bases). The V and J ends lost 0 bases and 5 bases respectively, with 17 bases between them. Germline V CDR1 and CDR2: LGHNA, YSLEER. The CDR3 spans 17 residues. CDR3 amino acids: CASSQELQTPGDQPQHF. The CDR3 coding sequence is TGCGCCAGCAGCCAAGAACTCCAGACACCGGGGGATCAGCCCCAGCATTTT.